A selection of T cell receptor beta chains follows, all from one sample in a study of T cells expressing NK-cell markers. TCRdb reprocessed the 5' RACE reads; each CDR3 protein has one entry and no DNA is given. This repertoire includes 500,000 to 700,000 distinct CDR3 sequences. The sequencing sample was made of blood T cells: a sorted CD56 or NKG2C T cell subset, CD4+ or CD8+ T cells, or bulk PBMC T cells (not recorded which). These receptors came from a man younger than 35 in good health. CDR3s include the opening cysteine and the closing phenylalanine or tryptophan.

CDR3	V	J	length
CATQEAGSVGDTQYF	TRBV24-1	TRBJ2-3	15
CASSEFGIEAGGVLRNEQFF	TRBV6-1	TRBJ2-1	20
CASSPPRRGTSGLYNEQFF	TRBV7-8	TRBJ2-1	19
CASSRQGTVVMDTQYF	TRBV7-8	TRBJ2-3	16
CASSLGQKQETQYF	TRBV28	TRBJ2-5	14
CASSGGWADSYEQYF	TRBV27	TRBJ2-7	15
CASSQGVSGSYEQYF	TRBV4-3	TRBJ2-7	15
CSAREGTSQFF	TRBV20-1	TRBJ2-1	11
CASSKPRGLLFEQYF	TRBV6-1	TRBJ2-7	15
CATSDLLPGSGDEQFF	TRBV24-1	TRBJ2-1	16
CASSVADRDGYTF	TRBV9	TRBJ1-2	13
CAGHEGHGNTIYF	TRBV10-3	TRBJ1-3	13
CASSRGISYNEQFF	TRBV6-1	TRBJ2-1	14
CASSLFPVRDKNIQYF	TRBV7-3	TRBJ2-4	16
CAISEPDRDYEQYF	TRBV10-3	TRBJ2-7	14
CASSAQGTDTQYF	TRBV3-1	TRBJ2-3	13
CATSLSRKKLFF	TRBV15	TRBJ1-4	12
CSVGSAGGAVEQYF	TRBV29-1	TRBJ2-7	14
CSAPLAGGPKDTQYF	TRBV29-1	TRBJ2-3	15
CASSLDRIKWTGSRTPNIQYF	TRBV11-2	TRBJ2-4	21
CASSPPSASGSGDTQYF	TRBV18	TRBJ2-3	17
CASRSRAGDQPQHF	TRBV19	TRBJ1-5	14
CASSLGAVEGRFADTQYF	TRBV11-3	TRBJ2-3	18
CASSQDRERVNNEQFF	TRBV4-3	TRBJ2-1	16
CASSRESNHNEQFF	TRBV18	TRBJ2-1	14
CASSLLYKKDTEAFF	TRBV7-8	TRBJ1-1	15
CASSLEREAPFQETQYF	TRBV7-9	TRBJ2-5	17
CASSGPPGNEQFF	TRBV9	TRBJ2-1	13
CSVWSFYTDTQYF	TRBV29-1	TRBJ2-3	13
CASLRTGVGGTQYF	TRBV12-3/TRBV12-4	TRBJ2-3	14
CSVGVGNEQFF	TRBV20-1	TRBJ2-1	11
CATSSSQGSYEQYF	TRBV15	TRBJ2-7	14
CASSAQGFHEKLFF	TRBV7-9	TRBJ1-4	14
CASTFRQGRVGEQFF	TRBV12-3/TRBV12-4	TRBJ2-1	15
CSADYIKDREPYF	TRBV20-1	TRBJ2-3	13
CASSLASAPNEQFF	TRBV11-1	TRBJ2-1	14
CSASFSGSLNEQFF	TRBV20-1	TRBJ2-1	14
CATTAAGQGLIQTQYF	TRBV15	TRBJ2-5	16
CASSSEQGADTQYF	TRBV7-9	TRBJ2-3	14
CASSLLKGTGGLAGTEQYF	TRBV28	TRBJ2-7	19
CAISDWEMVSSYNEQFF	TRBV10-3	TRBJ2-1	17
CASSLASFNQPQHF	TRBV21-1	TRBJ1-5	14
CASSEALGQGGRDTQYF	TRBV6-1	TRBJ2-3	17
CASSQDAPRVKTEAFF	TRBV4-2	TRBJ1-1	16
CASPTNLGQGQETQYF	TRBV2	TRBJ2-5	16